This TCR beta chain was found in a study of T-cell reconstitution after alpha-beta-depleted transplantation in children. The CDR3 has 14 amino acids. Germline-derived CDR1 and CDR2 are SQVTM and ANQGSEA. A library of TCRbeta sequences, prepared with unique molecular identifiers, was generated. From the PCR reads, TCRdb called clonotypes with MiXCR, one entry per CDR3 protein. The sample has about 170,000 distinct CDR3 sequences, 11% seen once; the top ten hold less than 15%. As to this clonotype: A much larger clone lies one base from this, so it may be a read error.

The sample here was PBMCs, taken before TCRalphabeta/CD19-depleted stem cell transplant. The source of this sequence is a boy aged 2-9 years with acute myeloid leukemia, due to receive a stem cell transplant. The chain has TRBV29-1 and TRBJ2-7; 7 bases map to TRBD1. CDR3 region: CSVEDRDRSYEQSF. The CDR3 DNA reads as TGCAGCGTTGAAGATCGGGACAGATCCTACGAGCAGTCCTTC.